Presented here are 13 T cell receptor beta chains from one specimen sequenced in a study of shared clonotypes between healthy human individuals (dated by TCRdb to about 2020). Libraries came from the immunoSEQ multiplex PCR assay. The clones in this table, taken by TCRdb from immuneACCESS, are in-frame only. Not every clone is retained; where verified, under half of the shortfall comes from an unresolved V gene, and the cause of the rest is unknown. This sample lists almost 750,000 clones; just under 75% were detected once. The top ten constitute over 1.5% of the sample. The sequenced sample was memory CD4+ T cells sorted from blood. In light of the paper, this sample's cell subset or site label describes: CD45RA-negative fraction. The receptors were gathered from a woman aged 25 to 39 in good health.

The V and J genes are TRBV6-5 and TRBJ2-1; D not resolved. The CDR3 extends over 14 amino acids. V was clipped by 7 bases and J by 6 bases, with 16 bases between them. Germline CDR1 is MNHEY and CDR2 is SVGAGI. The CDR3 loop reads CASTPFQDGNEQFF. CDR3 nucleotides: TGTGCCAGCACCCCTTTTCAGGACGGCAATGAGCAGTTCTTC.

The table lists this clone with a few counts. The chain uses TRBV29-1 and TRBJ2-1, with unresolved D. Deletions cut 7 bases from V and 16 bases from J, with 29 bases between. Germline values: CDR1 SQVTM, CDR2 ANQGSEA. The length of the CDR3 is 14 residues. The CDR3 sequence is CSARGNEWAEPPFF. As DNA, the CDR3 is TGCAGCGCCCGAGGCAACGAATGGGCGGAGCCCCCTTTCTTC.

The V and J genes are TRBV27 and TRBJ2-1; D ambiguous. The germline V gene encodes CDR1 MNHEY and CDR2 SMNVEV (reference sequence). Trimming cost V 10 bases and J 6 bases, with 22 bases left between them. The CDR3 sequence is 15 residues long. CDR3 amino acids: CATRLGGSRLNEQFF. CDR3 nucleotides: TGTGCCACAAGGCTAGGTGGTTCCCGTCTCAATGAGCAGTTCTTC.

The gene calls are TRBV30 and TRBJ2-7; D call uncertain. Germline lookup yields CDR1 GTSNPN and CDR2 SVGIG (reference sequence). CDR3 length: 11 amino acids. V was pared by 1 base and J by 5 bases, with 6 bases between. The DNA for the CDR3 is TGTGCCTGGAGTGACCACCACGAGCAGTACTTC. Translation gives CAWSDHHEQYF.

The chain is built from TRBV25-1 and TRBJ2-1; 10 bases align to TRBD2. Looked up from germline, CDR1 is MGHDK and CDR2 is SYGVNS. Losses at the gene ends were 5 bases for V and 7 bases for J; bases not matched to a gene: 5. The CDR3 totals 14 residues. The CDR3 DNA is TGTGCCAGCAGTAGGCCTAGCGGGAGTAATGAGCAGTTCTTC. It yields the protein CASSRPSGSNEQFF.

This clone was seen once. J is TRBJ1-2 and V is TRBV10-3; D is uncertain. CDR3 length: 12 residues. V was trimmed by 10 bases and J by 8 bases, leaving 17 bases between them. Germline assignment: CDR1 ENHRY and CDR2 SYGVKD. The CDR3 DNA follows: TGTGCCACCGCAGACCGGTACTGGGGCTACACCTTC. Its translation is CATADRYWGYTF.

This clone was recorded at least ten times. Here the CDR3 reads CASSADRGGVRPQHF. The CDR3 DNA is TGTGCCAGCAGTGCTGACAGGGGAGGGGTTCGGCCCCAGCATTTT. This sequence joins TRBV2 and TRBJ1-5, with TRBD1 identical over 8 bases. The CDR3 runs to 15 residues. With V trimmed by 4 bases and J by 9 bases, 11 bases remained unmatched. Germline values: CDR1 SNHLY, CDR2 FYNNEI.

This sequence joins TRBV9 and TRBJ1-4; no definite D call. The CDR3 runs 14 residues. V lost 3 bases and J lost 2, with 8 bases in between. Germline values: CDR1 SGDLS, CDR2 YYNGEE. The CDR3 DNA sequence: TGTGCCAGCAGCGCGACATCCACTAATGAAAAACTGTTTTTT. Translation: CASSATSTNEKLFF.

The chain uses TRBV5-1 and TRBJ2-7; D unresolved. V was clipped by 2 bases and J by 3 bases, with 15 bases between them. The CDR3 contains 15 residues. Germline V lookup: CDR1 SGHRS, CDR2 YFSETQ. CDR3 sequence: CASSFGAELSYEQYF. CDR3 nucleotides: TGCGCCAGCAGCTTCGGCGCGGAGCTTAGCTACGAGCAGTACTTC.

The chain is built from TRBV5-4 and TRBJ2-5; TRBD2 might be the D (6 bases). Looked up from germline, CDR1 is SGHNT and CDR2 is YYREEE (reference sequence). The ends were cut back, 4 bases at V and 4 bases at J, with 26 bases in the middle. The CDR3 sequence is 18 residues long. The CDR3 nucleotides read TGTGCCAGCAGCCGACATCAGAGGTCTGACTCGCGGGGAGAGACCCAGTACTTC. Translating it yields CASSRHQRSDSRGETQYF.

The gene calls are TRBV18 and TRBJ2-6; D gene uncertain. The V gene lost 6 bases and the J gene lost 2 bases, with 17 bases spanning the gap. Germline V CDR1 and CDR2: KGHSH, LQKENI. This CDR3 region has 17 residues. CDR3 sequence (DNA): TGTGCCAGCTCCCCCGGAGCTGGATCCCCTGGGGCCAACGTCCTGACTTTC. Its protein is CASSPGAGSPGANVLTF.

This clone was seen more than once but under ten times. The V gene is TRBV7-9, the J gene TRBJ2-2, with 7 nucleotides matching TRBD2. J gave up 5 bases and V 4 bases, and 7 bases lay outside the gene matches. This CDR3 has 15 amino acids. The V gene's germline CDR1 is SEHNR and CDR2 FQNEAQ (reference sequence). Here the CDR3 DNA reads TGTGCCAGCAGCTCGGGACTAATCATGACCGGGGAGCTGTTTTTT. It translates to CASSSGLIMTGELFF.

V usage is TRBV28 and J usage is TRBJ1-2, with TRBD1 as a possible D gene (5 bases). Trimming pared 4 bases from V and 8 bases from J, leaving 17 bases between. Germline V gene data show CDR1 as MDHEN and CDR2 as SYDVKM. This CDR3 spans 14 amino acids. The CDR3 is CASSSTRVRGGYTF. The CDR3 DNA reads as TGTGCCAGCAGTTCTACCAGGGTACGAGGCGGCTACACCTTC.